This T cell receptor (beta chain) comes out of a study of identical twins. Among all donors, each was a healthy Caucasian. This clonotype appeared many times. The CDR3 has 13 amino acids. Germline loops: CDR1 DFQATT, CDR2 SNEGSKA (reference sequence). The ends were cut back, 2 bases at V and 1 base at J, with 8 bases in the middle. Template switching, a step in the protocol, added a universal primer site, and cDNA carried unique molecular identifiers. TCRdb reprocessed the 5' RACE reads with MiXCR, giving one entry per CDR3 protein. Here the sample spans around 340,000 distinct CDR3 sequences, 9% being singletons.

The clonotype originates from a woman aged 45-59 years in good health. J is TRBJ1-2 and V is TRBV20-1, with D tentatively TRBD1 (5 bases). Sequenced input: naive T cells sorted from blood. The CDR3 region is CSARQTVNYGYTF. In DNA form, the CDR3 reads TGCAGTGCTAGACAGACAGTTAACTATGGCTACACCTTC.